This is a list of T cell receptor beta chains from one sample in a study of Tregs in tolerant kidney transplant recipients. TCRdb's copy holds only in-frame clones and misses some; the assay was immunoSEQ multiplex PCR. The sample has roughly 70,000 clones; 84% are singletons. Sample: CD4+ T cells from blood. The receptors come from a human donor in good health. CDR3s include the opening cysteine and the closing phenylalanine or tryptophan. D genes are given only for firm matches. The size field is filled for only some rows; it gives once, few, many or a size class.

>NA|TRBV5-1|TRBJ2-1|NA
TGCGCCAGCACCCCCGTTAGCTCCTACAATGAGCAGTTCTTC
CASTPVSSYNEQFF
>NA|TRBV5-1|TRBJ1-5|TRBD1
TGCGCCAGCAGCTTCCGGGACAGGGGTCAGCCCCAGCATTTT
CASSFRDRGQPQHF
>NA|TRBV19|TRBJ2-6|NA
TGTGCCAGCACCCCACGGGCGGGGCGTTTCTCTGGGGCCAACGTCCTGACTTTC
CASTPRAGRFSGANVLTF
>NA|TRBV6-6|TRBJ2-7|NA
TGTGCCAGCAGTCTTTCTGGAACCCTCTCCTACGAGCAGTACTTC
CASSLSGTLSYEQYF
>NA|TRBV6-5|TRBJ1-2|TRBD1
TGTGCCAGCAGAGGACGACAGGGAGAGAACTATGGCTACACCTTC
CASRGRQGENYGYTF
>NA|TRBV5-6|TRBJ1-3|NA
TGTGCCAGCAGCTTCAAGCAGGGAGTATTGGCTGGAAACACCATATATTTT
CASSFKQGVLAGNTIYF
>NA|TRBV7-2|TRBJ2-6|NA
TGTGCCAGCAGCTTTTCAGGGTCTGGGGCCAACGTCCTGACTTTC
CASSFSGSGANVLTF
>medium-sized|TRBV7-6|TRBJ1-2|NA
TGTGCCAGCAGCTCCCACGCCTTTGATGGCTACACCTTC
CASSSHAFDGYTF
>NA|TRBV29-1|TRBJ1-2|NA
TGCAGCGTTGAGGGAAACTATGGCTACACCTTC
CSVEGNYGYTF
>few|TRBV18|TRBJ1-5|NA
TGTGCCAGCTCACCAAATACAGTGGGGGCCGGGCCCCAGCATTTT
CASSPNTVGAGPQHF
>NA|TRBV9|TRBJ2-7|NA
TGTGCCAGCAGCGTAGGGGGACGATCCTACGAGCAGTACTTC
CASSVGGRSYEQYF
>NA|TRBV6-6|TRBJ1-5|NA
TGTGCCAGCACTAAAAGGGGGGGGGAAAGGGCCCAGCATTTT
CASTKRGGERAQHF
>NA|TRBV5-5|TRBJ1-2|TRBD1
TGTGCCACCGTAAAAGGTGACGGGACAGGGTATGGCTACACCTTC
CATVKGDGTGYGYTF
>NA|TRBV5-4|TRBJ1-1|NA
TGTGCCAGCAGGCGGCAGGACACTGAAGCTTTCTTT
CASRRQDTEAFF
>NA|TRBV4-1|TRBJ2-7|NA
TGCGCCAGCAGTCCCTGGTCGGTCCCTAACGGTTTCACCGACGAGCAGTACTTC
CASSPWSVPNGFTDEQYF
>NA|TRBV4-1|TRBJ1-3|TRBD1
TGCGCCAGCAGCCTGAGGACAGGGGGACCCTCAAGCTCTGGAAACACCATATATTTT
CASSLRTGGPSSSGNTIYF
>NA|TRBV6-6|TRBJ1-1|NA
TGTGCCAGCAGCCTAGGGGACTTAGCGGGCACTGAAGCTTTCTTT
CASSLGDLAGTEAFF
>few|TRBV30|TRBJ1-4|NA
TGTGCCTGGGGGAGTGAAAAACTGTTTTTT
CAWGSEKLFF
>NA|TRBV4-1|TRBJ1-1|NA
TGCGCCAGCAGCCAAAGCGCCAGCCCCAGGGCGAACACTGAAGCTTTCTTT
CASSQSASPRANTEAFF
>NA|TRBV9|TRBJ2-1|NA
TGTGCCAGCAGCCTTCGACAGTACAATGAGCAGTTCTTC
CASSLRQYNEQFF
>NA|TRBV5-6|TRBJ2-7|TRBD1
TGTGCCAGCAGCTCAGGGGGCTACGAGCAGTACTTC
CASSSGGYEQYF
>NA|TRBV29-1|TRBJ1-1|NA
TGCAGCGTTGAAGATGGCAGGAACACTGAAGCTTTCTTT
CSVEDGRNTEAFF
>once|TRBV7-9|TRBJ2-7|TRBD1
TGTGCCAGCAGTCCCGACAGGGTTCGTTACGAGCAGTACTTC
CASSPDRVRYEQYF
>medium-sized|TRBV10-3|TRBJ1-1|TRBD1
TGTGCCGCAGGGACAGCCTCGAACACTGAAGCTTTCTTT
CAAGTASNTEAFF
>NA|TRBV7-2|TRBJ2-3|TRBD2
TGTGCCAGCAGCTTAAATAGCGGGAGCACGGCAGATACGCAGTATTTT
CASSLNSGSTADTQYF
>NA|TRBV6-5|TRBJ2-7|TRBD1
TGTGCCAGCAGCCAGAGAACGGGGACAGTCTACGAGCAGTACTTC
CASSQRTGTVYEQYF
>NA|TRBV7-2|TRBJ2-1|TRBD1
TGTGCCAGCAGCTTACGGGACAGGGCCTACAATGAGCAGTTCTTC
CASSLRDRAYNEQFF
>NA|TRBV7-2|TRBJ2-1|NA
TGTGCCAGCAGCTTTGACGGCAACTACAATGAGCAGTTCTTC
CASSFDGNYNEQFF
>few|TRBV9|TRBJ2-7|TRBD2
TGTGCCAGCAGCGTCCTAGCGGACCCCCCCTACGAGCAGTACTTC
CASSVLADPPYEQYF
>NA|TRBV2|TRBJ1-5|TRBD1
TGTGCCAGCAGAGGGGACAGTACTAATCAGCCCCAGCATTTT
CASRGDSTNQPQHF
>NA|TRBV5-5|TRBJ2-1|TRBD2
TGTGCCAGCAGCCTCACATCGACTAGCGGGGGCTATGAGCAGTTCTTC
CASSLTSTSGGYEQFF
>NA|TRBV5-1|TRBJ2-1|NA
TGCGCCAGCAGCAAATCGTCGGGGCACAATGAGCAGTTCTTC
CASSKSSGHNEQFF
>NA|TRBV10-3|TRBJ2-2|NA
TGTGCCATCAGCGAAAGGGGGTTTAGAAGGAATACCGGGGAGCTGTTTTTT
CAISERGFRRNTGELFF
>NA|TRBV19|TRBJ2-4|NA
TGTGCCAGTAGTAGATGGGGGCGAGTGGCCAAAAACATTCAGTACTTC
CASSRWGRVAKNIQYF
>NA|TRBV7-2|TRBJ2-7|TRBD2
TGTGCCAGCAGCTTCGGGCGGGAGGGGATCGGCCGCGAGCAGTACTTC
CASSFGREGIGREQYF
>NA|TRBV4-2|TRBJ2-7|NA
TGTGCCAGCAGCCAAGGAACTGGGGCCCCATACGAGCAGTACTTC
CASSQGTGAPYEQYF
>NA|TRBV21-1|TRBJ1-4|NA
TGTGCCAGCAGTAGCCCGGACAAAACTCGCGAAAAACTGTTTTTT
CASSSPDKTREKLFF
>NA|TRBV15|TRBJ1-5|NA
TGTGCCACCAGCATCAGACAGTATAGTCAGCCCCAGCATTTT
CATSIRQYSQPQHF
>NA|TRBV11-3|TRBJ2-7|TRBD2
TGTGCCAGCAGCAAAGGGACTAGAGCCTACGAGCAGTACTTC
CASSKGTRAYEQYF
>NA|TRBV5-6|TRBJ1-4|NA
TGTGCCAGCAGCACGCTACTGTCCCCCGGGGGCGGATTTAATGAAAAACTGTTTTTT
CASSTLLSPGGGFNEKLFF
>once|TRBV5-4|TRBJ2-3|TRBD2
TGTGCCAGCAGCTGGGCAGGCCGTCCAGCGGGAGGGGATACGCAGTATTTT
CASSWAGRPAGGDTQYF
>NA|TRBV7-3|TRBJ2-3|TRBD2
TGTGCCAGCAGCCGACTAGCGGGAGGAAGAGGGGATACGCAGTATTTT
CASSRLAGGRGDTQYF
>NA|TRBV7-8|TRBJ1-2|NA
TGTGCCAGCAGCTTAGGTGGCAGGGCTGACTATGGCTACACCTTC
CASSLGGRADYGYTF
>NA|TRBV11-3|TRBJ2-1|NA
TGTGCCAGCAGCTTAGTTTTGAGGGTACTAGGCATTGATGAGCAGTTCTTC
CASSLVLRVLGIDEQFF
>NA|TRBV15|TRBJ2-7|TRBD2
TGTGCCACCAGCAGAGCTAGCGGGGGGGCCTACGAGCAGTACTTC
CATSRASGGAYEQYF
>NA|TRBV28|TRBJ2-7|NA
NA
CASSSSGGQTYEQYF
>NA|TRBV6-1|TRBJ2-6|NA
TGTGCCAGCAGTGAGAAGGGCGCTGGGGCCAACGTCCTGACTTTC
CASSEKGAGANVLTF
>NA|TRBV5-1|TRBJ2-2|NA
TGCGCCAGCAGCTTGGTCCCGGTAGCGGCTAACACCGGGGAGCTGTTTTTT
CASSLVPVAANTGELFF
>NA|TRBV4-1|TRBJ1-1|TRBD1
TGCGCCAGCAGCCCAAGGAGAACAGGGGGCCCTGAAGCTTTCTTT
CASSPRRTGGPEAFF
>NA|TRBV7-9|TRBJ2-3|NA
TGTGCCAGCAGCTTGGGCGAAACAGATACGCAGTATTTT
CASSLGETDTQYF
>NA|TRBV7-9|TRBJ2-7|NA
TGTGCCAGCAGCTTAGGGGTCGGCGAGCAGTACTTC
CASSLGVGEQYF
>NA|TRBV5-5|TRBJ1-4|NA
TGTGCCAGCAGCCCGCTACGAGGGGAACTGTTTTTT
CASSPLRGELFF
>NA|TRBV10-2|TRBJ2-1|TRBD2
TGCGCCAGCATTCCTCGGGGCGGGAGGGTGTATGAGCAGTTCTTC
CASIPRGGRVYEQFF
>NA|TRBV21-1|TRBJ2-7|NA
TGTGCCAGCAGCTCACTGCGGGCTAGAACCCCACGACCTTACGAGCAGTACTTC
CASSSLRARTPRPYEQYF